Following are 22 T cell receptor beta chains from one sample sequenced in a study of blood T cells in healthy people across ages. Primed by a sample-barcoded 5' primer and a J-beta primer mix, a second PCR proceeded for about 6 to 12 cycles. TCRdb fed the 5' RACE reads into MiXCR, producing one record per CDR3 protein. The sample holds some 1,800,000 distinct CDR3 sequences, roughly two fifths seen once. The specimen sequenced was blood. These receptors came from a human donor in good health.

The V and J genes are TRBV6-6 and TRBJ1-1, with D hard to call. CDR1 is MNHNY and CDR2 is SVGAGI in the germline V gene (reference sequence). Trimming cost V 6 bases and J 3 bases, with 8 bases left between them. This CDR3 comprises 12 residues. The CDR3 DNA is TGTGCCAGCAGAAACCTGGACACTGAAGCTTTCTTT. Its translation is CASRNLDTEAFF.

V usage is TRBV20-1 and J usage is TRBJ2-3; 11 positions agree with TRBD2. This CDR3 is 17 amino acids long. The germline V gene has CDR1 DFQATT and CDR2 SNEGSKA (reference sequence). The trim removed 0 bases at V and 6 bases at J, leaving 11 bases unmatched. The CDR3 region is CSARDPLAGGPGDTQYF. In DNA, the CDR3 is TGCAGTGCTAGAGATCCCCTAGCGGGGGGTCCTGGTGATACGCAGTATTTT.

The V call is TRBV7-3, the J call TRBJ2-5; D remains ambiguous. CDR1 SGHTA and CDR2 FQGTGA come from the germline V gene. There are 14 residues in the CDR3. V gave up 1 base and J gave up 4 bases, with 10 bases separating them. For the CDR3, the DNA is TGTGCCAGCAGCTTAATGGGATTTCGAGAGACCCAGTACTTC. Its translation: CASSLMGFRETQYF.

The gene calls are TRBV6-2 or TRBV6-3 and TRBJ1-2; the D gene is possibly TRBD1 (5 bases). The germline V and J ends were trimmed by 2 bases and 4 bases, with 14 bases remaining between them. From germline, CDR1 is MNHEY and CDR2 SVGEGT. The CDR3 covers 15 residues. The CDR3 coding sequence is TGTGCCAGCAGTTACCCAGGCATTGACAGCTATGGCTACACCTTC. Its protein product is CASSYPGIDSYGYTF.

The rearrangement joins TRBV7-2 to TRBJ1-1; unclear D gene. Trimming left V 7 bases short and J 3 bases short, with 6 bases between. The CDR3 length is 11 residues. The germline gives CDR1 SGHTA, CDR2 FQGNSA. DNA of the CDR3: TGTGCCAGCAAAATTTACACTGAAGCTTTCTTT. This codes for CASKIYTEAFF.

This clonotype showed up just a few times. The chain has TRBV11-2 and TRBJ2-1; D is possibly TRBD2 (5 bases). Germline CDR1 reads SGHAT; CDR2 reads FQNNGV. V shed 7 bases and J shed 5 bases, with 15 bases lying between them. The CDR3 runs to 14 residues. For the CDR3, the DNA is TGTGCCAGCACAAGAGGGCAGGAGAACAATGAGCAGTTCTTC. Its protein is CASTRGQENNEQFF. Full variable domain (rest looked up from reference TRBV11-2 and TRBJ2-1): EAGVAQSPRYKIIEKRQSVAFWCNPISGHATLYWYQQILGQGPKLLIQFQNNGVVDDSQLPKDRFSAERLKGVDSTLKIQPAKLEDSAVYLCASTRGQENNEQFFGPGTRLTVL.

This clonotype was seen more than once but under ten times. J is TRBJ1-3 and V is TRBV20-1; D remains unclear. CDR1 is DFQATT and CDR2 is SNEGSKA in the germline V gene (reference sequence). This CDR3 spans 14 amino acids. With 5 bases removed from V and 4 bases from J, the gap between germline ends came to 15 bases. The CDR3, as DNA: TGCAGTGCTCCCCGGGCTGCGACGGGAAACACCATATATTTT. It yields the protein CSAPRAATGNTIYF.

The genes are TRBV7-9 and TRBJ2-2; 10 positions agree with TRBD1. Unmatched junction bases numbered 4, after V lost 0 bases and J lost 0 bases. The CDR3 totals 18 residues. Germline V CDR1 and CDR2: SEHNR, FQNEAQ (reference sequence). The CDR3 sequence: CASSLAEGQGPNTGELFF. In DNA, the CDR3 is TGTGCCAGCAGCTTAGCGGAGGGACAGGGGCCGAACACCGGGGAGCTGTTTTTT.

CDR3 loop: CASSSQGELTYGYTF. The CDR3 DNA sequence: TGTGCCAGCAGTTCGCAGGGCGAACTCACTTATGGCTACACCTTC. This chain joins TRBV6-6 and TRBJ1-2; TRBD1 might be the D (5 bases). V lost 4 bases and J 5 bases, leaving 17 bases between the germline ends. CDR3 size: 15 residues. CDR1 and CDR2 from the germline V gene are MNHNY and SVGAGI (reference sequence).

Only one count was recorded for this clonotype. V is TRBV7-3 and J is TRBJ2-7, with D possibly matching TRBD2 (6 bases). The end of the DNA is better explained by TRBJ2-5, so the J call may be wrong. This CDR3 has 13 residues. Germline V gene data show CDR1 as SGHTA and CDR2 as FQGTGA. The DNA for the CDR3 is TGTGCCAGCAGCTGGCAGGGAGGAGAGACCCAGTACTTC. It is translated as CASSWQGGETQYF.

In this sample, this clonotype turned up once. The chain is built from TRBV12-3 or TRBV12-4 and TRBJ2-4, with TRBD1 matching 9 bases. Losses at the gene ends were 5 bases for V and 5 bases for J; bases not matched to a gene: 4. CDR3 size: 14 residues. This CDR3 is CASSPRQGENIQYF. The CDR3 DNA sequence: TGTGCCAGCAGTCCACGACAGGGGGAAAACATTCAGTACTTC.

This chain uses TRBV12-3 or TRBV12-4 with TRBJ1-2, with 10 bases aligning to TRBD1. There are 19 residues in the CDR3. The J segment lost 5 bases and the V segment lost 6 bases, leaving 21 bases of the junction unmatched. CDR3 amino acids: CASRPDRGQKPWAVYGYTF. The CDR3 DNA reads as TGTGCCAGCAGACCCGACAGGGGGCAAAAACCCTGGGCCGTTTATGGCTACACCTTC.

The chain combines TRBV6-6 with TRBJ1-1, with TRBD1 matching over 7 bases. This CDR3 spans 14 amino acids. The junction had 9 bases not matched to a gene; V was cut back by 5 bases and J by 6 bases. Germline assignment: CDR1 MNHNY and CDR2 SVGAGI (reference sequence). The DNA of the CDR3 is TGTGCCAGCAGTCATGTTTACAGGGGTCCTGAAGCTTTCTTT. Protein: CASSHVYRGPEAFF.

On this clonotype itself: One end of the junction does not line up with germline, which may come from a read error. The chain employs TRBV29-1 and TRBJ2-3; perhaps TRBD1 as D (5 bases). Germline loops: CDR1 SQVTM, CDR2 ANQGSEA. The CDR3 loop spans 11 amino acids. The chain's CDR3 is CSVADTGTQYF. CDR3 bases: TGCAGCGTTGCAGACACAGGTACGCAGTATTTT.

V gene TRBV11-3 combines with J gene TRBJ1-1; 7 positions agree with TRBD1. The CDR3 has 15 amino acids. From germline, CDR1 is SGHNT and CDR2 YENEEA. Losses at the gene ends were 4 bases for V and 2 bases for J; bases not matched to a gene: 7. The CDR3: CASSSEGQLNTEAFF. The CDR3, as DNA: TGTGCCAGCAGCTCGGAGGGACAGTTAAACACTGAAGCTTTCTTT.

This clonotype was detected only a few times. This chain links TRBV15 with TRBJ2-1; 7 bases map to TRBD1. The germline V gene encodes CDR1 LNHNV and CDR2 YYDKDF (reference sequence). J lost 1 base, V lost 2 bases, and 5 bases had no gene match. This CDR3 spans 16 amino acids. The CDR3 region has the DNA TGTGCCACCAGCAGACCTTCGGGACAGTCCTACAATGAGCAGTTCTTC. The encoded protein is CATSRPSGQSYNEQFF.

This chain connects TRBV7-2 to TRBJ1-5; the match to TRBD1 covers 9 bases. Germline V lookup: CDR1 SGHTA, CDR2 FQGNSA. The ends lost 4 bases at V and 5 bases at J; junction bases unmatched: 6. The CDR3 contains 15 residues. Here the CDR3 reads CASSSSGQGYQPQHF. DNA for the CDR3: TGTGCCAGCAGCTCGTCGGGACAGGGCTATCAGCCCCAGCATTTT.

Comments on this clonotype: A junction boundary mismatches the germline segment, possibly from a read error. The chain couples TRBV7-3 to TRBJ2-1; TRBD2 might be the D (5 bases). Germline V gene lookup returns CDR1 SGHTA and CDR2 FQGTGA. The CDR3 loop spans 13 amino acids. The CDR3 loop is CASSLASYDEQFF. In nucleotides, the CDR3 is TGTGCCAGCAGCTTAGCTAGCTACGATGAGCAGTTCTTC.

This chain uses TRBV9 with TRBJ1-2, with 7 bases matching TRBD1. V gave up 0 bases and J gave up 3 bases; unmatched junction bases: 2. This CDR3 region has 14 residues. Germline CDR1 SGDLS, CDR2 YYNGEE. The CDR3 bases are TGTGCCAGCAGCGTAGGGACAGGCCACTATGGCTACACCTTC. Protein product: CASSVGTGHYGYTF.

V gene TRBV6-2 or TRBV6-3 combines with J gene TRBJ2-1; D may correspond to TRBD1 or TRBD2 (5 bases each). CDR1 and CDR2 (germline): MNHEY, SVGEGT. The V and J ends lost 4 bases and 3 bases respectively, with 10 bases between them. There are 14 residues in the CDR3. Here the CDR3 DNA reads TGTGCCAGCAGTTGGACTGACAGCTACAATGAGCAGTTCTTC. It specifies CASSWTDSYNEQFF.

This clonotype has a handful of counts. The J gene is TRBJ2-3, the V gene TRBV5-1; 8 bases are shared with TRBD1. CDR1 SGHRS and CDR2 YFSETQ come from the germline V gene. The CDR3 is 17 residues long. V lost 0 bases and J lost 6; bases outside the gene matches: 12. In nucleotides, the CDR3 is TGCGCCAGCAGCTTGGGCACCGGGACAGGTCCCGGGGATACGCAGTATTTT. Translating it yields CASSLGTGTGPGDTQYF.

This clonotype was counted between two and nine times. This chain joins TRBV20-1 and TRBJ2-1, with D possibly matching TRBD2 (7 bases). Germline V gives CDR1 DFQATT, CDR2 SNEGSKA (reference sequence). V was clipped by 0 bases and J by 10 bases, with 19 bases between them. The CDR3 has 15 amino acids. This CDR3 is CSARDFGGPGREQFF. In DNA form, the CDR3 reads TGCAGTGCTAGAGATTTCGGGGGGCCCGGTCGGGAGCAGTTCTTC.